The rows below give T cell receptor beta chains drawn from one sample of a study of blood T cells in healthy people across ages. TCRdb analysed the 5' RACE reads with MiXCR anew, one entry per CDR3 protein. The sample lists hundreds of thousands of distinct CDR3 sequences, under 30% occurring once. These records were also assigned to another study, of T cells of mothers and their children.

Sequencing used blood. These TCRs come from a boy aged 5 to 17 in good health. Each CDR3 is given with its conserved first and last residue. D genes are given only for firm matches. Clone sizes are given selectively: once, few, many, or a class where the clone is expanded.

>-|TRBJ2-1|TRBV20-1|-
TGCAGTGCTCCTAAATCCGCCCAATACAATGAGCAGTTCTTC
CSAPKSAQYNEQFF
>few|TRBJ2-1|TRBV5-5|TRBD2
TGTGCCAGCAGCTTGGGCAGGACTAGCGGACTGAATGAGCAGTTCTTC
CASSLGRTSGLNEQFF
>-|TRBJ1-4|TRBV7-2|-
TGTGCCAGCAGCTTAGGCTCCAGCCGGGAACTGTTTTTT
CASSLGSSRELFF
>-|TRBJ1-4|TRBV7-9|-
TGTGCCAGCAGCCGACTCCCGGCCCTAGAAAAACTGTTTTTT
CASSRLPALEKLFF
>-|TRBJ2-5|TRBV7-3|-
TGTGCCAGCAGCTCTGTCGGGGGGCCCCAAGAGGCCCAGTACTTC
CASSSVGGPQEAQYF
>-|TRBJ2-2|TRBV20-1|TRBD2
TGCAGTGCTAGCCTCCCTCAGCGGGGGGTCACCGGGGAGCTGTTTTTT
CSASLPQRGVTGELFF
>few|TRBJ2-5|TRBV6-6|TRBD2
TGTGCCAGCAGGACCCGACTAGCTGGGGAGACCCAGTACTTC
CASRTRLAGETQYF
>-|TRBJ2-1|TRBV9|TRBD1
TGTGCCAGCAGCGCCCCGGGACAGAATTACAATGAGCAGTTCTTC
CASSAPGQNYNEQFF
>many|TRBJ2-7|TRBV6-1|-
TGTGCCAGCAGGGGGGACAATGCCTACGAGCAGTACTTC
CASRGDNAYEQYF
>few|TRBJ2-6|TRBV2|-
TGTGCCAGCAGTCCCGGGACATACTCTGGGGCCAACGTCCTGACTTTC
CASSPGTYSGANVLTF
>few|TRBJ2-6|TRBV20-1|-
TGCAGTGCTTTTGGGGCCAACGTCCTGACTTTC
CSAFGANVLTF
>-|TRBJ1-2|TRBV30|-
TGTGCCTTGGACCGGGGGCACCACCTAGGCTACACCTTC
CALDRGHHLGYTF
>-|TRBJ1-2|TRBV5-1|TRBD1
TGCGCCAGCAGCGCTCAGGGGGAGAAAGGCTACACCTTC
CASSAQGEKGYTF
>-|TRBJ1-2|TRBV6-4|TRBD1
TGTGCCAGCAGTGACTCGAGGAGCCGGCTGGGACAGAAAATTTATAACTATGGCTACACCTTC
CASSDSRSRLGQKIYNYGYTF
>few|TRBJ1-3|TRBV5-6|-
TGTGCCAGCAGCTTCCGGACACCCGGAAACACCATATATTTT
CASSFRTPGNTIYF
>-|TRBJ1-1|TRBV6-2/TRBV6-3|-
TGTGCCAGCAGTTACCCCTTGACAGGAACGGACACTGAAGCTTTCTTT
CASSYPLTGTDTEAFF
>few|TRBJ2-3|TRBV20-1|-
TGCAGTGCTAGAGGGGACATACGCACAGATACGCAGTATTTT
CSARGDIRTDTQYF
>-|TRBJ2-1|TRBV20-1|-
TGCAGTGCTGGGGAGGTAGGGGGGGTTAAGTTCTTC
CSAGEVGGVKFF
>-|TRBJ1-2|TRBV5-1|-
TGTGCCAGCAGCGGTTATAACTATGGCTACACCTTC
CASSGYNYGYTF
>-|TRBJ2-3|TRBV29-1|TRBD2
TGCAGCGTGAGGGCGTCTAGCGGGAGTAGCACAGATACGCAGTATTTT
CSVRASSGSSTDTQYF
>-|TRBJ2-1|TRBV4-1|-
TGCGCCAGCAGCCAAGTTGGAACCATCTCCTACAATGAGCAGTTCTTC
CASSQVGTISYNEQFF
>-|TRBJ1-2|TRBV4-1|-
TGCGCCAGCAGCCGACGGTCGGGGCCAAAGAACTATGGCTACACCTTC
CASSRRSGPKNYGYTF
>few|TRBJ2-6|TRBV19|TRBD2
TGTGCCAGTACCCTTTTGCGGGGGAGCTCTGGGGCCAACGTCCTGACTTTC
CASTLLRGSSGANVLTF
>few|TRBJ2-2|TRBV5-1|-
TGCGCCAGCAGCCCCCAAAGCCCCGGCGGGGAGCTGTTTTTT
CASSPQSPGGELFF
>few|TRBJ2-3|TRBV7-2|-
TGTGCCAGCAGCTCCGACCATCTAAGCACAGATACGCAGTATTTT
CASSSDHLSTDTQYF
>few|TRBJ2-2|TRBV11-2|TRBD1
TGTGCCAGCAGCTTTAACCTAGGGACAGGGGCCGGGGAGCTGTTTTTT
CASSFNLGTGAGELFF
>few|TRBJ1-2|TRBV29-1|-
TGCAGCGTCCTCTGGGATTTGGCAGATGGCTACACCTTC
CSVLWDLADGYTF
>-|TRBJ2-5|TRBV28|-
TGTGCCAGCAGTTTTAACAGGGTCAACAAGCAGTACTTC
CASSFNRVNKQYF
>-|TRBJ1-4|TRBV6-6|-
TGTGCCAGCAGTTATGACGTCCCGAATGAAAAACTGTTTTTT
CASSYDVPNEKLFF
>few|TRBJ2-5|TRBV10-2|TRBD1
TGCGCCAGCGGATGGACAGGGGGACGGGAGACCCAGTACTTC
CASGWTGGRETQYF
>few|TRBJ1-2|TRBV9|TRBD1
TGTGCCAGCAGCGTATCGCAGGGGGCGCACGGCTACACCTTC
CASSVSQGAHGYTF
>-|TRBJ1-1|TRBV28|-
TGTGCCAGCAGTTTAATAGGCCCTGGGGACACTGAAGCTTTCTTT
CASSLIGPGDTEAFF
>few|TRBJ1-5|TRBV3-1|-
TGTGCCAGCAGCCAGGTCAGGGAAGGGCCCCAGCATTTT
CASSQVREGPQHF